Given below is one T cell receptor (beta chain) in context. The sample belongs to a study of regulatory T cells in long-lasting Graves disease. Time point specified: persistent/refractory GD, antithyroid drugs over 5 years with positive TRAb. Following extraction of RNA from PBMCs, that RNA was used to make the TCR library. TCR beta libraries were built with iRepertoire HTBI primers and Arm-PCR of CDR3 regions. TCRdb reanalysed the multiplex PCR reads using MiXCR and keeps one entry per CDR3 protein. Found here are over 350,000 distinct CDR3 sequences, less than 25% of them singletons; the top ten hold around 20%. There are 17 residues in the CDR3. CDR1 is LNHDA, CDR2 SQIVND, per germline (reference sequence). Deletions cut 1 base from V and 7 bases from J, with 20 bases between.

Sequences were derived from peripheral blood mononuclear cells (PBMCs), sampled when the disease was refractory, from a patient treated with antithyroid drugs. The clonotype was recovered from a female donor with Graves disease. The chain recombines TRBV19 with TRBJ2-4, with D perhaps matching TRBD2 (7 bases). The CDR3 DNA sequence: TGTGCCAGTAGTATAGTTCTAACAGGGCGGGGGCTCAACATTCAGTACTTC. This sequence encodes CASSIVLTGRGLNIQYF.